One and the same sample provided the 23 T cell receptor beta chains below, sequenced in a study of cytomegalovirus exposure and HLA in healthy donors. PCR used 60 Vbeta primers and 13 Jbeta primers. Using immunoSEQ multiplex PCR, the repertoire was profiled, and TCRdb retains in-frame clones only, with some absent. This table has roughly 220,000 clones, approximately 70% appearing once. The specimen sequenced was PBMCs. All receptors come from a woman aged 25 to 39 in good health and CMV-seronegative.

V usage is TRBV2 and J usage is TRBJ1-5; no reliable D call. V was trimmed by 4 bases and J by 1 base, leaving 8 bases between them. This CDR3 comprises 14 residues. Germline V gene lookup returns CDR1 SNHLY and CDR2 FYNNEI. The CDR3 bases are TGTGCCAGCAGTGTTCGTCTCAGCAATCAGCCCCAGCATTTT. It encodes CASSVRLSNQPQHF.

The V call is TRBV4-1, the J call TRBJ2-1; TRBD2 aligns across 10 bases. Trimming cost V 1 base and J 4 bases; bases outside gene matches: 4. CDR1 is MGHRA, CDR2 YSYEKL, per germline. The CDR3 has 16 residues. CDR3 sequence reads: CASSQAALAGYNEQFF. CDR3 nucleotide sequence: TGCGCCAGCAGCCAAGCAGCACTAGCGGGGTACAATGAGCAGTTCTTC.

This chain links TRBV7-2 with TRBJ2-3, with TRBD2 identical over 13 bases. The germline CDR1 and CDR2 sequences are SGHTA and FQGNSA. The J segment lost 12 bases and the V segment lost 4 bases, leaving 4 bases of the junction unmatched. This CDR3 is 13 amino acids long. The CDR3 nucleotides are TGTGCCAGCAGCTCCCGGACTAGCGGGAGACAGTATTTT. Translated, it gives CASSSRTSGRQYF.

The sample holds a few counts of this clone. This chain links TRBV6-1 with TRBJ2-1; a possible D gene is TRBD1 (5 bases). CDR1 MNHNS and CDR2 SASEGT come from the germline V gene. The V end lost 1 base, the J end lost 4 bases, and 8 bases lay between the germline ends. The length of the CDR3 is 14 residues. The CDR3 spells CASSEGTLYNEQFF. The CDR3 DNA follows: TGTGCCAGCAGTGAAGGGACACTTTACAATGAGCAGTTCTTC.

The genes are TRBV6-5 and TRBJ1-1; D not certain. Trimming stripped 10 bases from V and 2 bases from J, with 14 bases between. Germline V gives CDR1 MNHEY, CDR2 SVGAGI. The CDR3 loop spans 13 amino acids. CDR3 sequence: CATMRERNTEAFF. The CDR3 region has the DNA TGTGCCACCATGCGGGAGAGAAACACTGAAGCTTTCTTT.

This chain joins TRBV15 and TRBJ1-4; 9 bases fit TRBD1. J lost 10 bases, V lost 5 bases, and 2 bases had no gene match. The CDR3 loop spans 12 amino acids. Germline V lookup: CDR1 LNHNV, CDR2 YYDKDF (reference sequence). As DNA, the CDR3 is TGTGCCACCAGCGACAGGGGGACAAAACTGTTTTTT. Translation: CATSDRGTKLFF.

In this sample, this clone turned up a few times. J is TRBJ1-2 and V is TRBV5-4; D remains unclear. The germline V gene has CDR1 SGHNT and CDR2 YYREEE (reference sequence). The CDR3 covers 16 residues. The V gene lost 4 bases and the J gene lost 8 bases, with 24 bases spanning the gap. The CDR3 bases are TGTGCCAGCAGCCACCAAAGCGAGGGCTGGGTGTTCGGCTACACCTTC. As protein: CASSHQSEGWVFGYTF.

J is TRBJ1-1 and V is TRBV6-6; D unresolved. This CDR3 has 14 residues. Per the germline V gene, CDR1 is MNHNY and CDR2 is SVGAGI (reference sequence). V was trimmed by 6 bases and J by 1 base, leaving 12 bases between them. CDR3 coding DNA: TGTGCCAGCAGGGCCTCGTTAGCGAACACTGAAGCTTTCTTT. As protein: CASRASLANTEAFF.

This chain connects TRBV19 to TRBJ1-2; D is perhaps TRBD1 (6 bases). Trimming removed 7 bases at V and 0 bases at J, with 18 bases between. The V gene's germline CDR1 is LNHDA and CDR2 SQIVND (reference sequence). This CDR3 contains 16 residues. CDR3 in amino acids: CASTPRPGHPNYGYTF. CDR3 in DNA: TGTGCCAGTACCCCCAGGCCGGGACACCCTAACTATGGCTACACCTTC.

To note about this clone: This specimen includes other DNA sequences encoding the same CDR3. The J gene is TRBJ2-7, the V gene TRBV6-6; TRBD1 matches at 7 bases. The CDR3 loop spans 15 amino acids. CDR1 MNHNY and CDR2 SVGAGI come from the germline V gene (reference sequence). V was pared by 6 bases and J by 3 bases, with 11 bases of the junction left unmatched. The CDR3 nucleotides read TGTGCCAGCAGCTATATGAGACAGGGCGGCTACGAGCAGTACTTC. Translation gives CASSYMRQGGYEQYF.

J is TRBJ1-1 and V is TRBV7-9, with D perhaps matching TRBD1 (6 bases). The V end was cut by 0 bases, the J end by 3 bases, with 11 bases between. Germline V gene data show CDR1 as SEHNR and CDR2 as FQNEAQ (reference sequence). This CDR3 region has 15 residues. The CDR3 loop reads CASSLAQGIHTEAFF. The DNA for the CDR3 is TGTGCCAGCAGCTTAGCCCAGGGGATTCACACTGAAGCTTTCTTT.

This rearrangement joins TRBV7-6 to TRBJ2-2, with 11 nucleotides matching TRBD2. The CDR3 covers 17 residues. Trimming cost V 1 base and J 5 bases; bases outside gene matches: 6. The germline V gene encodes CDR1 SGHVS and CDR2 FNYEAQ. CDR3 nucleotide sequence: TGTGCCAGCAGCTTAGAGACTAGCGGGGTAGAGACCGGGGAGCTGTTTTTT. This gives the protein CASSLETSGVETGELFF.

The rearrangement uses TRBV5-4 and TRBJ1-2; D perhaps matches TRBD1 (5 bases). CDR1 is SGHNT, CDR2 YYREEE, per germline (reference sequence). Trimming stripped 4 bases from V and 8 bases from J, with 12 bases between. There are 12 residues in the CDR3. CDR3 sequence (DNA): TGTGCCAGCAGCCCTCCGGAGGGGGGCTACACCTTC. Amino acid sequence: CASSPPEGGYTF.

The chain links TRBV19 to TRBJ2-2; 8 bases match TRBD2. CDR3 size: 14 residues. Germline-derived CDR1 and CDR2 are LNHDA and SQIVND (reference sequence). The trim removed 5 bases at V and 4 bases at J, leaving 3 bases unmatched. The CDR3 region is CASSGAGATGELFF. As DNA, the CDR3 is TGTGCCAGTAGTGGAGCGGGGGCCACCGGGGAGCTGTTTTTT. Full variable domain (outside the CDR3, taken from reference TRBV19 and TRBJ2-2): DGGITQSPKYLFRKEGQNVTLSCEQNLNHDAMYWYRQDPGQGLRLIYYSQIVNDFQKGDIAEGYSVSREKKESFPLTVTSAQKNPTAFYLCASSGAGATGELFFGEGSRLTVL.

The gene calls are TRBV6-6 and TRBJ1-1; maybe TRBD1 (5 bases). V was shortened by 4 bases and J by 3 bases, with 12 bases between the two germline ends. Germline V gene data show CDR1 as MNHNY and CDR2 as SVGAGI (reference sequence). The CDR3 has 14 residues. This chain's CDR3 is CASSFQGGDTEAFF. As DNA, the CDR3 is TGTGCCAGCAGTTTTCAGGGAGGAGACACTGAAGCTTTCTTT.

The gene calls are TRBV27 and TRBJ2-1; no definite D call. V shed 2 bases and J shed 0 bases, with 8 bases lying between them. Germline CDR1 MNHEY, CDR2 SMNVEV (reference sequence). This CDR3 region has 15 residues. CDR3 bases: TGTGCCAGCAGTTTAAGCATGAACTCCTACAATGAGCAGTTCTTC. This translates into CASSLSMNSYNEQFF.

The chain couples TRBV7-6 to TRBJ2-1, with D perhaps matching TRBD1 (6 bases). Germline CDR1 is SGHVS and CDR2 is FNYEAQ. The CDR3 spans 16 residues. Trimming took 2 bases from V and 6 from J, leaving 17 bases between them. The DNA for the CDR3 is TGTGCCAGCAGCTTAATCGGTGGGGGCCAAGGCAATGAGCAGTTCTTC. It yields the protein CASSLIGGGQGNEQFF.

This chain connects TRBV6-6 to TRBJ1-1; D gene uncertain. The CDR3 has 13 amino acids. The V end was cut by 6 bases, the J end by 1 base, with 9 bases between. Looked up from germline, CDR1 is MNHNY and CDR2 is SVGAGI (reference sequence). The CDR3 DNA reads as TGTGCCAGCAGGAACCTAGGGAACACTGAAGCTTTCTTT. Amino acids: CASRNLGNTEAFF.

This clone appeared a few times. V gene TRBV6-6 combines with J gene TRBJ1-1, with D tentatively TRBD1 (5 bases). Germline CDR1 and CDR2: MNHNY and SVGAGI (reference sequence). The CDR3 runs to 12 residues. The germline V and J ends were trimmed by 2 bases and 8 bases, with 9 bases remaining between them. CDR3 amino acids: CASSYTQGEAFF. Here the CDR3 DNA reads TGTGCCAGCAGTTACACCCAGGGCGAAGCTTTCTTT.

V usage is TRBV2 and J usage is TRBJ1-5; TRBD1 aligns across 8 bases. V lost 5 bases, J lost 5 bases, and 5 bases stayed unmatched. Germline values: CDR1 SNHLY, CDR2 FYNNEI. This CDR3 comprises 14 residues. In nucleotides, the CDR3 is TGTGCCAGCAGTTCCGACAGGGGTTATCAGCCCCAGCATTTT. Protein: CASSSDRGYQPQHF.

The rearrangement links TRBV5-6 to TRBJ2-1, with a possible D match to TRBD2 (5 bases). The CDR3 runs to 15 residues. Germline loops: CDR1 SGHDT, CDR2 YYEEEE. V was trimmed by 0 bases and J by 5 bases, leaving 12 bases between them. CDR3 region: CASSLAPGSDNEQFF. CDR3 nucleotides: TGTGCCAGCAGCTTGGCACCGGGGTCTGACAATGAGCAGTTCTTC.

The chain uses TRBV29-1 and TRBJ2-7; unclear D gene. The V and J ends lost 5 bases and 3 bases respectively, with 8 bases between them. CDR3 length: 11 residues. CDR1 is SQVTM, CDR2 ANQGSEA, per germline. For the CDR3, the DNA is TGCAGCGTTCACAACTACTACGAGCAGTACTTC. This encodes CSVHNYYEQYF.

The V and J genes are TRBV5-1 and TRBJ1-1; a possible D gene is TRBD1 (5 bases). In germline, CDR1 is SGHRS, CDR2 YFSETQ. The length of the CDR3 is 15 residues. V shed 1 base and J shed 2 bases, with 12 bases lying between them. CDR3 nucleotides: TGCGCCAGCAGCTTGTGGCGGGGGGAAAACACTGAAGCTTTCTTT. Encoded protein: CASSLWRGENTEAFF. The whole variable domain, filled in from reference TRBV5-1 and TRBJ1-1, reads KAGVTQTPRYLIKTRGQQVTLSCSPISGHRSVSWYQQTPGQGLQFLFEYFSETQRNKGNFPGRFSGRQFSNSRSEMNVSTLELGDSALYLCASSLWRGENTEAFFGQGTRLTVV.